The 6 T cell receptor beta chains presented below share a single source sample, sequenced in a study of PD-1 blockade in classical Hodgkin lymphoma. Relapses following autologous stem cell transplantation were seen in all patients, with brentuximab vedotin exposure varying. TCRdb's copy holds only in-frame clones and misses some; the assay was immunoSEQ multiplex PCR. The sample holds 50,000 or so clones; approximately 89% are singletons and the top ten take about 10%. The sample here was peripheral blood mononuclear cells (PBMCs), taken before the second cycle of nivolumab. The origin of the receptors is a human donor with classical Hodgkin lymphoma.

The J gene is TRBJ2-3, the V gene TRBV29-1; D may be TRBD1 (6 bases). Germline loops: CDR1 SQVTM, CDR2 ANQGSEA. The CDR3 contains 14 residues. V was clipped by 6 bases and J by 3 bases, with 16 bases between them. The CDR3 bases are TGCAGCGTCCATGGGGGCCAGGGGACAGATACGCAGTATTTT. As protein: CSVHGGQGTDTQYF.

The count of this clone is one. This chain's CDR3 is CASSLLPKPSTSPLHF. CDR3 nucleotide sequence: TGTGCCAGCAGTTTATTACCCAAACCGAGTACTTCACCCCTCCACTTT. The chain combines TRBV27 with TRBJ1-6; no firm D call. Germline V lookup: CDR1 MNHEY, CDR2 SMNVEV (reference sequence). V gave up 1 base and J gave up 9 bases, with 16 bases separating them. CDR3 length equals 16 residues.

The chain combines TRBV5-5 with TRBJ2-7; tentatively, D is TRBD1 or TRBD2 (5 bases each). The CDR3 loop spans 16 amino acids. Trimming cost V 5 bases and J 2 bases, with 20 bases left between them. Germline assignment: CDR1 SGHKS and CDR2 YYEKEE (reference sequence). The CDR3 sequence: CASRRNTGAETYEQYF. Written as DNA, the CDR3 is TGTGCCAGCAGAAGGAATACCGGGGCCGAAACCTACGAGCAGTACTTC.

V and J are TRBV27 and TRBJ1-4; no firm D call. Germline V lookup: CDR1 MNHEY, CDR2 SMNVEV (reference sequence). The CDR3 sequence is 16 residues long. V shed 4 bases and J shed 7 bases, with 19 bases lying between them. In DNA form, the CDR3 reads TGTGCCAGCAGTTCCCCCGGGCGATCTTGGGGTGAAAAACTGTTTTTT. This gives the protein CASSSPGRSWGEKLFF.

Details on this clone: A far larger clone is a single base away, which makes a read error likely. The rearrangement joins TRBV19 to TRBJ1-1, with D possibly being TRBD1 (6 bases). The V gene lost 6 bases and the J gene lost 5 bases, with 13 bases spanning the gap. The CDR3 length is 13 residues. Germline values: CDR1 LNHDA, CDR2 SQIVND (reference sequence). The CDR3, as DNA: TGTGCCAGTAGGTGGGGGGCGGTGACTGAAGCTTTCTTT. As protein: CASRWGAVTEAFF.

The chain is built from TRBV5-1 and TRBJ2-3; possible D gene TRBD2, 7 bases. V lost 3 bases, J lost 2 bases, and 19 bases lay in between. Germline CDR1 SGHRS, CDR2 YFSETQ. The CDR3 runs to 17 residues. CDR3 nucleotides: TGCGCCAGCAGCTGGGATGGGCAGGGGAGGGTCACAGATACGCAGTATTTT. It translates to CASSWDGQGRVTDTQYF.